This T cell receptor (beta chain) came from a study of Graves' ophthalmopathy and Graves' hyperthyroidism. Orbital computed tomography, thyroid ultrasound, TRAb, serum thyroxine and clinical symptoms formed the basis of diagnosis. The PBMCs had their origin in roughly 9.4 ml of fresh peripheral blood. The TCR beta CDR3 regions underwent amplification from RNA transcripts. The library came from an HTBI-primed first-round RT-PCR and a second-round multiplex PCR. A single record per CDR3 protein comes from TCRdb applying MiXCR to the multiplex PCR reads. The data hold about 740,000 distinct CDR3 sequences, with roughly 41% observed a single time. Germline-derived CDR1 and CDR2 are KGHDR and SFDVKD. The CDR3 runs 13 residues. Losses at the gene ends were 10 bases for V and 0 bases for J; bases not matched to a gene: 3. This clonotype occurred many times.

The sample consisted of peripheral blood. The rearrangement links TRBV24-1 to TRBJ1-1; 8 nucleotides agree with TRBD1. This receptor was taken from an adult man with Graves' ophthalmopathy. The CDR3 is CATRQGLNTEAFF. The CDR3 nucleotides are TGTGCCACTCGACAGGGGTTGAACACTGAAGCTTTCTTT.